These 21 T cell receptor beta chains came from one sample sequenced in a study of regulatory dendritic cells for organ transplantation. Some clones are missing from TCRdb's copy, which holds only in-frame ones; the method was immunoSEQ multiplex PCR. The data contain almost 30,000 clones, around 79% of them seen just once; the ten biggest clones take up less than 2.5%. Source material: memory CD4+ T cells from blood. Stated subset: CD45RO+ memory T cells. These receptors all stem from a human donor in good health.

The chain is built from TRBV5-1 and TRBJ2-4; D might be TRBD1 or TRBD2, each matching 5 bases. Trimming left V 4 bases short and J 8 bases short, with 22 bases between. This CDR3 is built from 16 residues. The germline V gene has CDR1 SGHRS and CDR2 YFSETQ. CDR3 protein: CASSEGNAGDGDIQYF. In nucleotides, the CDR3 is TGCGCCAGCAGCGAGGGAAACGCTGGGGACGGGGACATTCAGTACTTC.

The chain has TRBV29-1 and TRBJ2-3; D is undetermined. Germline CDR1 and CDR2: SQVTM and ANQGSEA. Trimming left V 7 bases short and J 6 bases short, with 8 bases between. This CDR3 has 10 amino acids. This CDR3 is CSGYQDTQYF. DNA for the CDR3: TGCAGCGGTTATCAGGATACGCAGTATTTT.

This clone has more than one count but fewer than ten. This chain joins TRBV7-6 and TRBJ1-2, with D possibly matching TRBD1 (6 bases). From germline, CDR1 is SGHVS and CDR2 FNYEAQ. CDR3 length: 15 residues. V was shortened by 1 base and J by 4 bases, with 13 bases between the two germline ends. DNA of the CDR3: TGTGCCAGCAGCTTAGGGGGGGCGCGTGGCTATGGCTACACCTTC. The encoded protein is CASSLGGARGYGYTF.

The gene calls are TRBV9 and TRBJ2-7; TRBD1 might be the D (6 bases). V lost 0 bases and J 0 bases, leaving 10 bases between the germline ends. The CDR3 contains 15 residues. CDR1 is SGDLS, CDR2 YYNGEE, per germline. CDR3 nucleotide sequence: TGTGCCAGCAGCGTAGGGTGGGACACCTCCTACGAGCAGTACTTC. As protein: CASSVGWDTSYEQYF. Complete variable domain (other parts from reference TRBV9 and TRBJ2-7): DSGVTQTPKHLITATGQRVTLRCSPRSGDLSVYWYQQSLDQGLQFLIQYYNGEERAKGNILERFSAQQFPDLHSELNLSSLELGDSALYFCASSVGWDTSYEQYFGPGTRLTVT.

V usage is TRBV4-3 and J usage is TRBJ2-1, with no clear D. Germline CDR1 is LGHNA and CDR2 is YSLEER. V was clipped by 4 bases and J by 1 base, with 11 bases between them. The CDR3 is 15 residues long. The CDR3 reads CASSLEARSYNEQFF. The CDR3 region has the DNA TGCGCCAGCAGCCTCGAGGCTCGATCCTACAATGAGCAGTTCTTC.

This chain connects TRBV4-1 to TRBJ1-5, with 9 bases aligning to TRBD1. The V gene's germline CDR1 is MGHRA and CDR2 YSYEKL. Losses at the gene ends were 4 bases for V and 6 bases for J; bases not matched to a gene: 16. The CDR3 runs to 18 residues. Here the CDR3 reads CASSPGQGQGGLSQPQHF. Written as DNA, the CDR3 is TGCGCCAGCAGCCCTGGACAGGGGCAAGGAGGGCTTAGTCAGCCCCAGCATTTT.

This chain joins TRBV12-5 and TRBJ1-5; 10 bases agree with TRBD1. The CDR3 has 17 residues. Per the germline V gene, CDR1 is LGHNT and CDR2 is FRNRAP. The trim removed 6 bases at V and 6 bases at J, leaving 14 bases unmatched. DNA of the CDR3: TGTGCTAGTGGCCACAATTCAGGGACAGGGGTTGTTCAGCCCCAGCATTTT. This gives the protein CASGHNSGTGVVQPQHF.

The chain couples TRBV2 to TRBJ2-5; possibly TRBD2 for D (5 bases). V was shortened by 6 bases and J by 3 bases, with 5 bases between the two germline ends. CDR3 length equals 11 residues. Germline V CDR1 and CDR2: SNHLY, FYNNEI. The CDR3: CASREEETQYF. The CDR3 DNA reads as TGTGCCAGCAGGGAGGAAGAGACCCAGTACTTC.

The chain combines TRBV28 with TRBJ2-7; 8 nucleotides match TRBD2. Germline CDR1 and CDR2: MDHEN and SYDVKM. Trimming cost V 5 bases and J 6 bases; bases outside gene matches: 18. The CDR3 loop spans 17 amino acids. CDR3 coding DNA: TGTGCCAGCAGTACTATCCCGGGGGGGAAGGGGACTCGCGAGCAGTACTTC. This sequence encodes CASSTIPGGKGTREQYF.

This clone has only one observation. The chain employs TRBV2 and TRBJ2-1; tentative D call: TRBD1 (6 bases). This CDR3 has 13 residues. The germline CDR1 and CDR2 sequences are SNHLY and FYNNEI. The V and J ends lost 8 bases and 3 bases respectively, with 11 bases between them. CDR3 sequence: CASEGVIYNEQFF. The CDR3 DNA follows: TGTGCCAGCGAGGGGGTCATCTACAATGAGCAGTTCTTC.

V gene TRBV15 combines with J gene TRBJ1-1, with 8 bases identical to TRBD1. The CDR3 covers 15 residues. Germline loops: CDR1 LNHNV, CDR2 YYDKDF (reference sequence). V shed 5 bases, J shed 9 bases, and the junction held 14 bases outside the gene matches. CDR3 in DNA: TGTGCCACCAGCTCCCGGACAGGGCCGGGACTCCAAGCTTTCTTT. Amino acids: CATSSRTGPGLQAFF.

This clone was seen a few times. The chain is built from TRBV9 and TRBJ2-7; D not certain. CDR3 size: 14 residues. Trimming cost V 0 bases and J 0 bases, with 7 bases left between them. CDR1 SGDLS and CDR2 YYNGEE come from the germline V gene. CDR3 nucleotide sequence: TGTGCCAGCAGCGTAGGCAGGAACTCCTACGAGCAGTACTTC. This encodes CASSVGRNSYEQYF.

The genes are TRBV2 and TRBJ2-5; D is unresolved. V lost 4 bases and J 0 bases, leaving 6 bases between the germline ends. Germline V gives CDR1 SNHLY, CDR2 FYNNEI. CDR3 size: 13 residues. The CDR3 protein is CASSGRYQETQYF. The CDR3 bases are TGTGCCAGCAGTGGGCGGTACCAAGAGACCCAGTACTTC.

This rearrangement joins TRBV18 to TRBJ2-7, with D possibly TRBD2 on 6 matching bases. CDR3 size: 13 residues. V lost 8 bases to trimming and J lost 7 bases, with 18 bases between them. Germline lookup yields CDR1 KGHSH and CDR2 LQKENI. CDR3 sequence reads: CASTRDGMGEQYF. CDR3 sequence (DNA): TGTGCCAGCACGCGGGACGGGATGGGGGAGCAGTACTTC.

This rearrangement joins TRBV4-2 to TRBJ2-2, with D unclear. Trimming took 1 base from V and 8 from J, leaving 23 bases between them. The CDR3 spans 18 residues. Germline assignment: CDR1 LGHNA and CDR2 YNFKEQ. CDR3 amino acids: CASSQVPASGHSPGELFF. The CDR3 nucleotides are TGTGCCAGCAGCCAAGTGCCCGCGTCGGGCCATTCACCTGGGGAGCTGTTTTTT.

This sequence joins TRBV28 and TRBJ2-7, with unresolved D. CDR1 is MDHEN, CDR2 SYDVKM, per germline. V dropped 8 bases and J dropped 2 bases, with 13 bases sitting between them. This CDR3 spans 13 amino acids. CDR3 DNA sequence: TGTGCCAGCTCTACCGGGTCAACCTACGAGCAGTACTTC. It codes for CASSTGSTYEQYF. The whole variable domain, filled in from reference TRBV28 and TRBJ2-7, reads DVKVTQSSRYLVKRTGEKVFLECVQDMDHENMFWYRQDPGLGLRLIYFSYDVKMKEKGDIPEGYSVSREKKERFSLILESASTNQTSMYLCASSTGSTYEQYFGPGTRLTVT.

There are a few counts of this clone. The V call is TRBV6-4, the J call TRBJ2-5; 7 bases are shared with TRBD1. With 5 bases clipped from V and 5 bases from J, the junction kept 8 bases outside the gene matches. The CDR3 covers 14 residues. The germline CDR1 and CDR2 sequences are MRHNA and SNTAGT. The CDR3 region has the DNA TGTGCCAGCAGTCCCAGGACAGGCGCGGAGACCCAGTACTTC. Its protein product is CASSPRTGAETQYF.

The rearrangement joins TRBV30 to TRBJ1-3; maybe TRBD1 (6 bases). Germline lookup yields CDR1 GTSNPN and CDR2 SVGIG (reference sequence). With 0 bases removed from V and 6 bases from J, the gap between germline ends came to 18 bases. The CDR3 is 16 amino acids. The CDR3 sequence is CAWSVTPYGGQNTIYF. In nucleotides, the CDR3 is TGTGCCTGGAGTGTAACCCCCTACGGGGGACAAAACACCATATATTTT.

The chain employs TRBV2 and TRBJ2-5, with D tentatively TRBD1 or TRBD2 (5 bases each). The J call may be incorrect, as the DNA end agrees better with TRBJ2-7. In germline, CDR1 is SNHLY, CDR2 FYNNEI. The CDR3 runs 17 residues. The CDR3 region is CASSVSPMGTASYEQYF. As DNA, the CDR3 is TGTGCCAGCAGCGTTTCCCCCATGGGGACGGCCTCCTACGAGCAGTACTTC.

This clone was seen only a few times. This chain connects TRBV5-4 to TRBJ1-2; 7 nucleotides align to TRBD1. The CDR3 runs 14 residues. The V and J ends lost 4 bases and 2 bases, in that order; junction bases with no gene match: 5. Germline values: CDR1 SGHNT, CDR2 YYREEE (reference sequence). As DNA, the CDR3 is TGTGCCAGCAGCCGGACAGGCTCGAACTATGGCTACACCTTC. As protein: CASSRTGSNYGYTF.

The CDR3 sequence: CASSSPTGTAQHF. DNA for the CDR3: TGTGCCAGCAGCTCTCCAACAGGGACGGCCCAGCATTTT. The V gene is TRBV28, the J gene TRBJ1-5; D is perhaps TRBD1 (6 bases). The CDR3 loop spans 13 amino acids. V was trimmed by 6 bases and J by 11 bases, leaving 17 bases between them. Germline lookup yields CDR1 MDHEN and CDR2 SYDVKM.